A single sample is the source of the 11 T cell receptor beta chains below, sequenced in a study of identical twins. From the 5' RACE reads, TCRdb called clonotypes with MiXCR, one entry per CDR3 protein. There are fewer than 650,000 distinct CDR3 sequences in the sample; around a tenth occur only once, and approximately 3.2% lies in the top ten. This same sample was also taken into another study, of yellow fever vaccine responses in identical twins.

Sequenced input: PBMCs. The receptors here all came from a woman younger than 35 in good health.

This clonotype showed up many times. V and J are TRBV20-1 and TRBJ2-7; 9 nucleotides line up with TRBD1. J lost 4 bases, V lost 3 bases, and 7 bases had no gene match. The CDR3 extends over 14 amino acids. CDR1 DFQATT and CDR2 SNEGSKA come from the germline V gene (reference sequence). CDR3 in amino acids: CSAREPGQGYEQYF. CDR3 nucleotide sequence: TGCAGTGCTAGGGAACCGGGACAGGGATACGAGCAGTACTTC.

The chain combines TRBV19 with TRBJ2-7; possibly TRBD1 or TRBD2 for D (5 bases each). The germline V gene has CDR1 LNHDA and CDR2 SQIVND (reference sequence). The CDR3 is made up of 13 amino acids. Trimming pared 3 bases from V and 1 base from J, leaving 7 bases between. The CDR3 sequence is CASSIEGSYEQYF. In DNA form, the CDR3 reads TGTGCCAGTAGTATCGAGGGGTCCTACGAGCAGTACTTC.

Concerning this clonotype itself: A much bigger clone sits one base away, suggesting this may be a read error. The conserved phenylalanine or tryptophan normally closing the CDR3 is absent here, so this likely arose from a read error. J is TRBJ2-3 and V is TRBV5-1; D ambiguous. Looked up from germline, CDR1 is SGHRS and CDR2 is YFSETQ. The V end lost 2 bases, the J end lost 2 bases, and 6 bases lay between the germline ends. This CDR3 is built from 13 residues. The CDR3 nucleotides read TGCGCCAGCAGCTTTCAATTCACAGATACGCAGTATCTT. Translating gives CASSFQFTDTQYL.

The table lists this clonotype with a few counts. The V and J genes are TRBV6-2 or TRBV6-3 and TRBJ2-3; D not resolved. The length of the CDR3 is 12 residues. The V gene's germline CDR1 is MNHEY and CDR2 SVGEGT. Between the trimmed V and J ends, which lost 11 bases and 3 bases, there was a span of 12 bases. The CDR3 sequence is CARPAWTDTQYF. The CDR3 nucleotides read TGTGCCCGCCCGGCTTGGACAGATACGCAGTATTTT.

The rearrangement joins TRBV7-9 to TRBJ2-7, with 8 bases lining up with TRBD2. Trimming cost V 5 bases and J 3 bases; bases outside gene matches: 9. Germline V gene sequence: CDR1 SEHNR, CDR2 FQNEAQ (reference sequence). This CDR3 has 15 amino acids. Written as DNA, the CDR3 is TGTGCCAGCAGCCCCCGCTCCGGGGGGGACTACGAGCAGTACTTC. Amino acid sequence: CASSPRSGGDYEQYF.

The genes are TRBV20-1 and TRBJ2-7; D remains unclear. V was clipped by 3 bases and J by 4 bases, with 7 bases between them. The CDR3 is 11 amino acids. The V gene's germline CDR1 is DFQATT and CDR2 SNEGSKA (reference sequence). CDR3 region: CSARPAYEQYF. The CDR3 region has the DNA TGCAGTGCTAGGCCGGCATACGAGCAGTACTTC.

This chain joins TRBV20-1 and TRBJ2-1; TRBD2 is a possible D gene (6 bases). Germline loops: CDR1 DFQATT, CDR2 SNEGSKA (reference sequence). The germline V and J ends were trimmed by 0 bases and 3 bases, with 15 bases remaining between them. The CDR3 is 16 residues long. The CDR3 protein is CSARDFAGGNYNEQFF. The CDR3 region has the DNA TGCAGTGCTAGAGATTTCGCCGGAGGGAACTACAATGAGCAGTTCTTC.

The rearrangement links TRBV20-1 to TRBJ1-2; D call uncertain. V lost 5 bases to trimming and J lost 3 bases, with 4 bases between them. Germline loops: CDR1 DFQATT, CDR2 SNEGSKA (reference sequence). This CDR3 region has 10 residues. The CDR3 region has the DNA TGCAGTGCTGATTACTATGGCTACACCTTC. This gives the protein CSADYYGYTF.

V usage is TRBV4-3 and J usage is TRBJ2-3, with 7 bases lining up with TRBD1. This CDR3 comprises 14 residues. Germline-derived CDR1 and CDR2 are LGHNA and YSLEER. With 0 bases clipped from V and 7 bases from J, the junction kept 4 bases outside the gene matches. Here the CDR3 DNA reads TGCGCCAGCAGCCAAGACGTACAGGGGTATACGCAGTATTTT. Protein: CASSQDVQGYTQYF.

This clonotype was picked up many times. This chain links TRBV28 with TRBJ2-2, with D hard to call. This CDR3 is 16 amino acids long. The germline V and J ends were trimmed by 5 bases and 5 bases, with 18 bases remaining between them. Germline CDR1 is MDHEN and CDR2 is SYDVKM. The DNA of the CDR3 is TGTGCCAGCAGTCCAGTGGGTAGGAGAAGTACCGGGGAGCTGTTTTTT. Its translation is CASSPVGRRSTGELFF.

There are a few counts of this clonotype. This chain uses TRBV20-1 with TRBJ2-5, with TRBD1 identical over 7 bases. CDR1 is DFQATT, CDR2 SNEGSKA, per germline (reference sequence). Germline trimming cut 0 bases from V and 1 base from J; bases unmatched to any gene: 11. There are 17 residues in the CDR3. The CDR3, as DNA: TGCAGTGCTAGAGATTTGGGGGACAGAGAAATCCAAGAGACCCAGTACTTC. This sequence encodes CSARDLGDREIQETQYF.